These T cell receptor beta chains were read from a single sample in a study of blood T cell repertoires in COVID-19. Method: immunoSEQ multiplex PCR; TCRdb's copy keeps in-frame clones and lacks some. The data contain 50,000 to 65,000 clones, over 55% of them singletons. Sequencing used peripheral blood. Receptors were obtained from a woman in her 70s with COVID-19, enrolled during active disease. Both conserved end residues are part of each CDR3. Where a row states a size, it is once, few, many or the class of an expanded clone; other rows omit it.

.	TRBV2	TRBJ1-2	CASSAVGEDYGYTF
.	TRBV9	TRBJ2-5	CASSVVPGTETQYF
.	TRBV7-2	TRBJ2-5	CASSTRQGAQETQYF
.	TRBV6-2/TRBV6-3	TRBJ2-1	CASSYTGNPYNEQFF
.	TRBV27	TRBJ1-5	CASSFHTGVDQPQHF
.	TRBV6-1	TRBJ1-1	CASIIRHNTEAFF
few	TRBV5-4	TRBJ2-1	CASSLDYGNEQFF
.	TRBV10-3	TRBJ1-3	CAITEIGNTIYF
.	TRBV4-2	TRBJ2-3	CASSQLAGESTDTQYF
few	TRBV12-2	TRBJ1-4	CASRYHDRDTNEKLFF
.	TRBV5-4	TRBJ2-1	CASSPPDSDSLYNEQFF
once	TRBV27	TRBJ1-1	CASSFDGGWTEAFF
.	TRBV13	TRBJ1-5	CASSLGGRDQPQHF
.	TRBV18	TRBJ2-3	CASSPPGASTDTQYF
.	TRBV18	TRBJ1-2	CASSPAGQDGYTF
many	TRBV27	TRBJ1-5	CASSLYSRQPQHF
.	TRBV19	TRBJ1-3	CASRNRRTGDTIYF
.	TRBV7-2	TRBJ2-4	CASSPRQGWDLAKNIQYF
.	TRBV10-3	TRBJ2-6	CAISERGGDGANVLTF
.	TRBV7-2	TRBJ1-5	CASSLTGTNQPQHF
.	TRBV7-9	TRBJ1-4	CASSLVTGGNEKLFF
.	TRBV19	TRBJ2-2	CASSILVGELFF
.	TRBV9	TRBJ2-7	CASSVAGKDYEQYF
.	TRBV10-2	TRBJ2-3	CASSHNTDTQYF
.	TRBV24-1	TRBJ2-5	CATSDSSRNEETQYF
.	TRBV11-2	TRBJ2-1	CASRLPGLADNEQFF
.	TRBV4-2	TRBJ1-5	CASSQDHWGLSNQPQHF
.	TRBV10-3	TRBJ2-3	CAISESGGDTQYF
.	TRBV18	TRBJ1-1	CASSPDWLNTEAFF
.	TRBV7-9	TRBJ1-5	CASSLQGSNQPQHF
.	TRBV4-3	TRBJ2-2	CASRAIMNTGELFF
.	TRBV7-9	TRBJ1-1	CASSSAGITEAFF
.	TRBV24-1	TRBJ1-5	CAVSGGGNQPQHF